The T cell receptor beta chain described here comes from a study of cytomegalovirus exposure and HLA in healthy donors. The study's findings and limits: Cytomegalovirus association was listed for roughly 160 TCR beta chains. A few V segments could not be told apart, such as TRBV6-2 and TRBV6-3, and were left out. Serostatus for CMV was the only available immune exposure information.

The CDR3 totals 13 residues. The V gene's germline CDR1 is SEHNR and CDR2 FQNEAQ (reference sequence). V lost 5 bases to trimming and J lost 4 bases, with 9 bases between them. Donors in the study were healthy people who gave bone marrow. Turning to this clone: What it binds is not known.

PCR involved 60 Vbeta and 13 Jbeta primers. TCRdb's copy holds only in-frame clones and misses some; the assay was immunoSEQ multiplex PCR. The sample shows 100,000 to 150,000 clones, around 80% of them seen only once. V gene TRBV7-9 combines with J gene TRBJ2-1; weak D call: TRBD1 (6 bases). Sequencing input: PBMCs. This TCR came from a woman between 35 and 50 years old in good health and CMV-seropositive. CDR3 in DNA: TGTGCCAGCAGCCCACAGGGTTACAATGAGCAGTTCTTC. It codes for CASSPQGYNEQFF.